These T cell receptor beta chains were read from a single sample in a study of blood T cell repertoires in COVID-19. Assay used: immunoSEQ multiplex PCR; TCRdb lists only in-frame clones, some missing. Altogether around 170,000 clones are present, over 70% being singletons, with the ten largest covering about an eighth. The sequencing sample was made of PBMCs or T cells enriched from blood (not recorded which). These receptors originate from a man between 60 and 75 years old who had been exposed to COVID-19. CDR3s include the opening cysteine and the closing phenylalanine or tryptophan. D genes are given only for firm matches. Clone size is given for some rows only: seen once, a few or many times, or a class if the clone is expanded.

d_call	v_call	clone_size	j_call	cdr3_nt	cdr3_aa
TRBD2	TRBV11-2	NA	TRBJ2-1	TGTGCCAGCAGCTCCCCGGGGGGGGGTAATGAGCAGTTCTTC	CASSSPGGGNEQFF
NA	TRBV27	NA	TRBJ2-1	TGTGCCAGCAGTTGGGGCCGGTCCTACAATGAGCAGTTCTTC	CASSWGRSYNEQFF
NA	TRBV29-1	NA	TRBJ1-1	TGCAGCGTTGACCCGTCCCTTGAAGCTTTCTTT	CSVDPSLEAFF
TRBD1	TRBV5-1	NA	TRBJ2-5	TGCGCCAGCAGCCGTAAGGGACAGGGACCAGGGACCCAGTACTTC	CASSRKGQGPGTQYF
NA	TRBV7-3	NA	TRBJ2-1	TGTGCCAGCAGCCTCCCCGGGTGGGATGAGCAGTTCTTC	CASSLPGWDEQFF
TRBD1	TRBV11-3	NA	TRBJ1-6	TGTGCCAGCAGCCCCCGACAGGGCGGTTCACCCCTCCACTTT	CASSPRQGGSPLHF
TRBD1	TRBV7-9	NA	TRBJ1-4	TGTGCCAGCAGCCCCGGGGACAGGGGAAATGAAAAACTGTTTTTT	CASSPGDRGNEKLFF
NA	TRBV5-6	NA	TRBJ2-2	TGTGCCAGCAGCCCGTTTTTACGGGACATCATCGCAGGGGAGCTGTTTTTT	CASSPFLRDIIAGELFF
NA	TRBV18	NA	TRBJ2-3	TGTGCCAGCTCACACACAGTAGGGGGATTGGGCACAGATACGCAGTATTTT	CASSHTVGGLGTDTQYF
NA	TRBV5-1	once	TRBJ2-1	TGCGCCAGCACCAAAGAGTGGAGCTCCTACAATGAGCAGTTCTTC	CASTKEWSSYNEQFF
NA	TRBV9	NA	TRBJ2-2	TGTGCCAGCAGCGTAGTGGCAATAAACACCGGGGAGCTGTTTTTT	CASSVVAINTGELFF
NA	TRBV7-3	few	TRBJ2-3	TGTGCCAGCAGCTTAGTGGGCGGGATACGGGATACGCAGTATTTT	CASSLVGGIRDTQYF
TRBD2	TRBV19	NA	TRBJ2-7	TGTGCCAGTAGTATTGCCGGGACTAGCGGATACGAGCAGTACTTC	CASSIAGTSGYEQYF
TRBD1	TRBV19	NA	TRBJ2-5	TGTGCCAGTAGTACAACGTCTACAGGGGGCGTTGGAGAGACCCAGTACTTC	CASSTTSTGGVGETQYF
TRBD1	TRBV11-2	NA	TRBJ1-2	TGTGCCAGCAGCTTAACCGGACAGGGACCCTATGGCTACACCTTC	CASSLTGQGPYGYTF
TRBD2	TRBV30	NA	TRBJ2-5	TGTGCCTGGAGTGTCGGACTAGCGGGACGTGGAGAGACCCAGTACTTC	CAWSVGLAGRGETQYF
NA	TRBV6-2/TRBV6-3	NA	TRBJ2-1	TGTGCCAGCAGTTCCTCGGGACAATACAATGAGCAGTTCTTC	CASSSSGQYNEQFF
NA	TRBV29-1	NA	TRBJ2-7	TGCAGCGTTGTCCTACTGAGCTCCTACGAGCAGTACTTC	CSVVLLSSYEQYF
TRBD2	TRBV9	NA	TRBJ2-5	TGTGCCAGCAGCGTAGGGGCTAGCGGGAGGAGGAAAGAGACCCAGTACTTC	CASSVGASGRRKETQYF
TRBD2	TRBV19	NA	TRBJ2-2	TGTGCCAGTAGTATGAGCGGACTAGCGGGTAGTCCCGGGGAGCTGTTTTTT	CASSMSGLAGSPGELFF
NA	TRBV9	few	TRBJ1-6	TGTGCCAGTAGTACTTTGGGCACTAATTCACCCCTCCACTTT	CASSTLGTNSPLHF
NA	TRBV7-8	NA	TRBJ2-6	TGTGCCAGCAGCGGCCTCACCTCTGGGGCCAACGTCCTGACTTTC	CASSGLTSGANVLTF
NA	TRBV19	NA	TRBJ1-3	TGTGCCAGTAGTCCAGGGGTCGGCTCTGGAAACACCATATATTTT	CASSPGVGSGNTIYF
NA	TRBV15	NA	TRBJ1-4	TGTGCCACCAGCAGAGAGCCAGCAACTAATGAAAAACTGTTTTTT	CATSREPATNEKLFF
NA	TRBV21-1	NA	TRBJ1-1	TGTGCCAGCAGCAGGTGCCCCCCACGCAGGGTGCCTGAAGCTTTCTTT	CASSRCPPRRVPEAFF
TRBD1	TRBV14	NA	TRBJ1-6	TGTGCCAGCAGCCAAGGACAGGGTCATAATTCACCCCTCCACTTT	CASSQGQGHNSPLHF
TRBD1	TRBV5-1	NA	TRBJ2-1	TGCGCCAGCAGCTTGGGACAGGGGGCCTATGAGCAGTTCTTC	CASSLGQGAYEQFF
TRBD1	TRBV2	NA	TRBJ1-2	TGTGCCGATTGGGGCAGGGGGGCCGCACATGGCTACACCTTC	CADWGRGAAHGYTF
TRBD1	TRBV6-5	few	TRBJ1-1	TGTGCCAGCAGGGACAGGGCTTACACTGAAGCTTTCTTT	CASRDRAYTEAFF
TRBD1	TRBV11-2	NA	TRBJ2-7	TGTGCCAGCAGCCCGGACAGGGGGCTGGGCGAGCAGTACTTC	CASSPDRGLGEQYF
NA	TRBV10-3	many	TRBJ1-2	TGTGCCATCAGTGAACGGACACCCTATGGCTACACCTTC	CAISERTPYGYTF
TRBD1	TRBV12-5	NA	TRBJ1-2	TGTGCTAGTGGTTTGGTACAGGGGGGTGGCTACACCTTC	CASGLVQGGGYTF
NA	TRBV24-1	NA	TRBJ1-2	TGTGCCACCAGTAGTACGGTTAACTATGGCTACACCTTC	CATSSTVNYGYTF
TRBD1	TRBV7-2	NA	TRBJ1-2	TGTGCCAGCAGCTCGACTACAGGGGGACATGGCTACACCTTC	CASSSTTGGHGYTF
TRBD2	TRBV4-2	NA	TRBJ2-1	TGTGCCAGCAGCCAAAACCCCACTAGCGGGAGGGACAATGAGCAGTTCTTC	CASSQNPTSGRDNEQFF
NA	TRBV28	NA	TRBJ2-3	TGTGCCAGCAGTTCAGGGTTCCATACGCAGTATTTT	CASSSGFHTQYF
NA	TRBV5-4	NA	TRBJ2-4	TGTGCCAGCAGCTTGAGCGAAGACCAAAACATTCAGTACTTC	CASSLSEDQNIQYF
TRBD2	TRBV28	NA	TRBJ2-3	TGTGCCAGCAGTTTAGTCTCAGCGGGAGGAAGCACAGATACGCAGTATTTT	CASSLVSAGGSTDTQYF
NA	TRBV19	NA	TRBJ2-7	TGTGCCAGTAGTATCAACAGAAACTCCTACGAGCAGTACTTC	CASSINRNSYEQYF
NA	TRBV28	NA	TRBJ1-5	TGTGCCAGCAGTTTATACGGGGATCAGCCCCAGCATTTT	CASSLYGDQPQHF
NA	TRBV19	NA	TRBJ2-6	TGTGCCAGTAGTAGTATCTCTGGGGCCAACGTCCTGACTTTC	CASSSISGANVLTF
TRBD1	TRBV4-1	NA	TRBJ1-2	TGCGCCAGCAGCCAAGAGGGACAGAACTATGGCTACACCTTC	CASSQEGQNYGYTF
TRBD2	TRBV9	NA	TRBJ2-1	TGTGCCAGCAGCGTAGGGCCAGGGACTAGCGGAGACAATGAGCAGTTCTTC	CASSVGPGTSGDNEQFF
NA	TRBV5-5	NA	TRBJ1-4	TGTGCCAGCAGCTTCACGGTGTCAACTAATGAAAAACTGTTTTTT	CASSFTVSTNEKLFF
TRBD1	TRBV4-1	few	TRBJ1-2	TGCGCCAGCAGCCAGACAGGGGCGGAAAACTATGGCTACACCTTC	CASSQTGAENYGYTF
NA	TRBV30	few	TRBJ1-2	TGTGCCTGGAGTCCTCGGAACTATGGCTACACCTTC	CAWSPRNYGYTF
NA	TRBV10-3	NA	TRBJ1-5	TGTGCCATCAGTGCCGGCAGGGCGGACCAGCCCCAGCATTTT	CAISAGRADQPQHF
TRBD1	TRBV6-5	NA	TRBJ2-2	TGTGCCAGCAGTTATGGGACAGGGGGCACCGGGGAGCTGTTTTTT	CASSYGTGGTGELFF
NA	TRBV19	few	TRBJ2-5	TGTGCCAGTAGTATAGGGTTGGGGGGCCAAGAGACCCAGTACTTC	CASSIGLGGQETQYF
NA	TRBV25-1	NA	TRBJ2-5	TGTGCCAGCAGTGAATTTGGCCAGGGCACGACAGAGACCCAGTACTTC	CASSEFGQGTTETQYF
NA	TRBV7-9	NA	TRBJ2-7	TGTGCCAGCAGCTTACATTTAACAGGTGGCTCCTACGAGCAGTACTTC	CASSLHLTGGSYEQYF
NA	TRBV6-2/TRBV6-3	NA	TRBJ1-2	TGTGCCAGCAGTGCACAGGTACGCTATGGCTACACCTTC	CASSAQVRYGYTF
TRBD1	TRBV7-2	NA	TRBJ1-5	TGTGCCAGCAGCTCACGACAGGGACAGCCCCAGCATTTT	CASSSRQGQPQHF
NA	TRBV5-1	NA	TRBJ1-1	TGCGCCAGCAGCGCCAGGGATACTGAAGCTTTCTTT	CASSARDTEAFF
NA	TRBV28	NA	TRBJ2-4	TGTGCCAGCAGCGGAGCCCAGGGGAGAGTCAAAAACATTCAGTACTTC	CASSGAQGRVKNIQYF